The clone carrying this T cell receptor beta chain has just one count. The data were obtained in a study of blood T cell repertoires in COVID-19. Across the study: Symptom resolution, clearance, or two negative PCRs marked donors in Cohort 3 as recovered. T cells, B-cell-depleted T cells, or PBMCs supplied cDNA or gDNA.

Participant-given clinical history determined each cohort assignment. Authors' analysis steps: The assay estimated nucleated cells by amplifying reference gene primers. Libraries were prepared by immunoSEQ multiplex PCR; TCRdb keeps only in-frame clonotypes and omits some of them. From that table come the V and J calls and clone size; the DNA was used to work out D and trimming. The top ten hold about 3.1% of the sample, which has over 200,000 clones, 85% to 90% seen once. Sequencing used PBMCs or T cells enriched from blood (not recorded which). This sequence was found in a woman in her 50s in a cohort exposed to, infected with or recovered from COVID-19 (not recorded which).

The CDR3 DNA follows: TGTGCCAGCAGCCCCGGACAGCAGGGCGAGACCCAGTACTTC. It encodes CASSPGQQGETQYF. The rearrangement uses TRBV7-9 and TRBJ2-5, with D perhaps TRBD1 (6 bases). Germline V gives CDR1 SEHNR, CDR2 FQNEAQ (reference sequence). Trimming removed 5 bases from V and 5 bases from J, with 15 bases in between. The CDR3 has 14 amino acids. The whole variable domain, remainder taken from reference TRBV7-9 and TRBJ2-5, is DTGVSQNPRHKITKRGQNVTFRCDPISEHNRLYWYRQTLGQGPEFLTYFQNEAQLEKSRLLSDRFSAERPKGSFSTLEIQRTEQGDSAMYLCASSPGQQGETQYFGPGTRLLVL.